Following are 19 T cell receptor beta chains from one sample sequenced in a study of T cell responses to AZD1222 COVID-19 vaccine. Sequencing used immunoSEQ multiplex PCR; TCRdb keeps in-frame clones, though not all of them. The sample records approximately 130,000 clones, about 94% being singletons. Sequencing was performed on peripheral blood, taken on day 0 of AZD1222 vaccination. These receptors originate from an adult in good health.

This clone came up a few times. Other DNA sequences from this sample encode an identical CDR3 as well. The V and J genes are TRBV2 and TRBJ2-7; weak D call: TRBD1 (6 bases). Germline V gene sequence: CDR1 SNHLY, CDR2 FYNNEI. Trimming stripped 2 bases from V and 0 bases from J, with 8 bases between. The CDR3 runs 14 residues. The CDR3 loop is CASSENRDSYEQYF. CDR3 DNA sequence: TGTGCCAGCAGTGAAAACAGGGACTCCTACGAGCAGTACTTC. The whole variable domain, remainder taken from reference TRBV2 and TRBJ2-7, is EPEVTQTPSHQVTQMGQEVILRCVPISNHLYFYWYRQILGQKVEFLVSFYNNEISEKSEIFDDQFSVERPDGSNFTLKIRSTKLEDSAMYFCASSENRDSYEQYFGPGTRLTVT.

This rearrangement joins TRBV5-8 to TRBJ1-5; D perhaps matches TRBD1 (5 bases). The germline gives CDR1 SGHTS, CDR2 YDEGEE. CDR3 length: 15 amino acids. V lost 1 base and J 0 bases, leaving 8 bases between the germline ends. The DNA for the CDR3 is TGTGCCAGCAGCTTGATGCAGGGTAGCAATCAGCCCCAGCATTTT. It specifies CASSLMQGSNQPQHF. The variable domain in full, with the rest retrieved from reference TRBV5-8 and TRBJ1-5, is EAGVTQSPTHLIKTRGQQATLRCSPISGHTSVYWYQQALGLGLQFLLWYDEGEERNRGNFPPRFSGRQFPNYSSELNVNALELEDSALYLCASSLMQGSNQPQHFGDGTRLSIL.

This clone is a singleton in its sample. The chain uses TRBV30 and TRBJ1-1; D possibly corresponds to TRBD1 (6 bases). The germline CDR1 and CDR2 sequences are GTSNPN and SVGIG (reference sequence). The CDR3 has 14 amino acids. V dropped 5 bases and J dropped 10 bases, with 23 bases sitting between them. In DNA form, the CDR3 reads TGTGCCTGGGGTCAAACGGGACAACGGTTGAGAGCTTTCTTT. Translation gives CAWGQTGQRLRAFF. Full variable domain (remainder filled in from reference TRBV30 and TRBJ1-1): SQTIHQWPATLVQPVGSPLSLECTVEGTSNPNLYWYRQAAGRGLQLLFYSVGIGQISSEVPQNLSASRPQDRQFILSSKKLLLSDSGFYLCAWGQTGQRLRAFFGQGTRLTVV.

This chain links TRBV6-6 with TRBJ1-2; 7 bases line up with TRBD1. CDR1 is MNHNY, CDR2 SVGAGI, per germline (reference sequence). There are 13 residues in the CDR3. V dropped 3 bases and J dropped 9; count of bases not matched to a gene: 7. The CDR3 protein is CASSYTGTARYTF. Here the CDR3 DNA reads TGTGCCAGCAGTTATACCGGGACAGCCCGCTACACCTTC.

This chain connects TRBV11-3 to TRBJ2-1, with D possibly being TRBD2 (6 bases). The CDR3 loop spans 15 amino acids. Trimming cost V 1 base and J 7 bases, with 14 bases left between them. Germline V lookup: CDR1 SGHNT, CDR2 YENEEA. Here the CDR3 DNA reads TGTGCCAGCAGCTTAGGGGGACTTCGGGGGAATGAGCAGTTCTTC. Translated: CASSLGGLRGNEQFF.

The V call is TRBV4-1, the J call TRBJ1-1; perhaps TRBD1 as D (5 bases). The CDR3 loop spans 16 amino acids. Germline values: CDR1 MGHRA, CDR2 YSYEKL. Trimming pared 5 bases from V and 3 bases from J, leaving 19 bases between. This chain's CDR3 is CASSFRQTLGHTEAFF. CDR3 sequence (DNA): TGCGCCAGCAGCTTCCGACAGACCTTGGGGCACACTGAAGCTTTCTTT.

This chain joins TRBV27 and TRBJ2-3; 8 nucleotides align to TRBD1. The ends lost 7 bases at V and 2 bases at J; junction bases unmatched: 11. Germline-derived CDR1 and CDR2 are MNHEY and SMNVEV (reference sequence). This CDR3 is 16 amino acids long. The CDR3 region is CASTEAGTGFTDTQYF. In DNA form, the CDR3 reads TGTGCCAGCACCGAGGCCGGGACAGGATTCACAGATACGCAGTATTTT.

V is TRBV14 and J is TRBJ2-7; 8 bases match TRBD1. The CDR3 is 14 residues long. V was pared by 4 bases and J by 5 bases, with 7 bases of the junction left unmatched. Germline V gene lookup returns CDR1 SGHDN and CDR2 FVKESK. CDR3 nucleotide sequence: TGTGCCAGCAGCCCCTGGACAGGGAGACACGAGCAGTACTTC. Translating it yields CASSPWTGRHEQYF.

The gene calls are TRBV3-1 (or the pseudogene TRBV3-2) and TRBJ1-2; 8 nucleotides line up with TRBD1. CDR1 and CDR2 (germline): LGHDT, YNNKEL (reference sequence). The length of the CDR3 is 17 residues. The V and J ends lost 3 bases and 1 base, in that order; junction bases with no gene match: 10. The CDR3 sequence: CASSHILIGQGNYGYTF. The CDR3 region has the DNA TGTGCCAGCAGCCACATACTTATCGGACAGGGTAACTATGGCTACACCTTC.

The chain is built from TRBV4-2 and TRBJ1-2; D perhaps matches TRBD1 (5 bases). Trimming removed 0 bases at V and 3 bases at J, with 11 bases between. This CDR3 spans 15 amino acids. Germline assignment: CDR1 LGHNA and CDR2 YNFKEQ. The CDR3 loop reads CASSQDLRVDYGYTF. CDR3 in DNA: TGTGCCAGCAGCCAAGATCTCAGGGTCGACTATGGCTACACCTTC.

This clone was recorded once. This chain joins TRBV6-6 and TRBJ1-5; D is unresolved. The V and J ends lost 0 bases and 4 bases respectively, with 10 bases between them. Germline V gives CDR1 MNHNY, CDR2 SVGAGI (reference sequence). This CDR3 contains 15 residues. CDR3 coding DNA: TGTGCCAGCAGTTACTCAGGCGGAAGGAATCAGCCCCAGCATTTT. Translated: CASSYSGGRNQPQHF.

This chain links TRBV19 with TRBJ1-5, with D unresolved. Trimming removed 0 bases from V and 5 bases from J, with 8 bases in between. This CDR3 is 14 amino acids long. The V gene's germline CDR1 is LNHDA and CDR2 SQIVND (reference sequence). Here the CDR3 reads CASSIELTDQPQHF. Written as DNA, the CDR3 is TGTGCCAGTAGTATAGAACTTACTGATCAGCCCCAGCATTTT.

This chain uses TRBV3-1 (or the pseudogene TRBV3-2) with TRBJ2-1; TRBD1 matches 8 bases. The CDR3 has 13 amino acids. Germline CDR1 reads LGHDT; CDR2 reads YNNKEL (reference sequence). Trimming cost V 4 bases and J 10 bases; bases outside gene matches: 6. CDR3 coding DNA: TGTGCCAGCAGCCCGAGGACAGGGACAGAGCAGTTCTTC. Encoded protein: CASSPRTGTEQFF.

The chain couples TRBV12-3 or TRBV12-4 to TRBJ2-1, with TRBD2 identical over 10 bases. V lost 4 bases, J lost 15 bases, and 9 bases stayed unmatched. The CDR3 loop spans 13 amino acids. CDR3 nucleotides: TGTGCCAGCAGTTCCTCTCGAGCGGGGGGGCCGTTCTTC. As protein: CASSSSRAGGPFF.

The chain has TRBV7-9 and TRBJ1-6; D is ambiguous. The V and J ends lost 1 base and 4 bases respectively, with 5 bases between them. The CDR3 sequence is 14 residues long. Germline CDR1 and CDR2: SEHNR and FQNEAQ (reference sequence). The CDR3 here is CASSLGDYNSPLHF. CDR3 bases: TGTGCCAGCAGCTTAGGGGATTATAATTCACCCCTCCACTTT.

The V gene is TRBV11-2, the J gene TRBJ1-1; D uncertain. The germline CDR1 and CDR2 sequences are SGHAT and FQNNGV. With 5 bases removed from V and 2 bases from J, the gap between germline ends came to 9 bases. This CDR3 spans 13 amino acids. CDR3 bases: TGTGCCAGCAGCAGCAGAAGTAACACTGAAGCTTTCTTT. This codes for CASSSRSNTEAFF.

CDR3 residues: CASSLAGRGSNSPLHF. The CDR3 DNA follows: TGTGCCAGCAGCTTAGCGGGCAGGGGGTCCAATTCACCCCTCCACTTT. This chain connects TRBV11-2 to TRBJ1-6, with TRBD1 matching over 7 bases. From germline, CDR1 is SGHAT and CDR2 FQNNGV. CDR3 length: 16 residues. V lost 1 base and J lost 7; bases outside the gene matches: 7.

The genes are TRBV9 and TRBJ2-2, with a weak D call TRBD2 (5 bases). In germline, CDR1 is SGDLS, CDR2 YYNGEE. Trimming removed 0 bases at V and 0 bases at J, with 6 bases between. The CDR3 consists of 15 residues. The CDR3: CASSVGGSNTGELFF. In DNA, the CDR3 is TGTGCCAGCAGCGTAGGAGGGTCGAACACCGGGGAGCTGTTTTTT.

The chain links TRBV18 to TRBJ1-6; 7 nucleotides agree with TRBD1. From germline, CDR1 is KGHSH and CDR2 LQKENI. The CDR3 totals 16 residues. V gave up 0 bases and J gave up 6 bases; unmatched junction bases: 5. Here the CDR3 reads CASSPPRAGGNSPLHF. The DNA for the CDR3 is TGTGCCAGCTCACCACCCCGGGCAGGGGGTAATTCACCCCTCCACTTT.